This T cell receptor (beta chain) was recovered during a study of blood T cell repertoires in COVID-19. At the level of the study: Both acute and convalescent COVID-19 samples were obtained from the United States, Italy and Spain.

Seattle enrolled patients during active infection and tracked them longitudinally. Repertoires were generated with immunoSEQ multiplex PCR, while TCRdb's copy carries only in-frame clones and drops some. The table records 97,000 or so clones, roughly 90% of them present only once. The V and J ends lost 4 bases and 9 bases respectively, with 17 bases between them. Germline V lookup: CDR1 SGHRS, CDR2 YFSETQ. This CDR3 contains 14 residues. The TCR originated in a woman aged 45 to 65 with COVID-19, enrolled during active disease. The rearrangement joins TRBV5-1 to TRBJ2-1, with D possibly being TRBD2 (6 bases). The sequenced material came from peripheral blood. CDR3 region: CASSLGTPLTEQFF. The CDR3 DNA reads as TGCGCCAGCAGCCTCGGGACTCCCCTCACTGAGCAGTTCTTC.